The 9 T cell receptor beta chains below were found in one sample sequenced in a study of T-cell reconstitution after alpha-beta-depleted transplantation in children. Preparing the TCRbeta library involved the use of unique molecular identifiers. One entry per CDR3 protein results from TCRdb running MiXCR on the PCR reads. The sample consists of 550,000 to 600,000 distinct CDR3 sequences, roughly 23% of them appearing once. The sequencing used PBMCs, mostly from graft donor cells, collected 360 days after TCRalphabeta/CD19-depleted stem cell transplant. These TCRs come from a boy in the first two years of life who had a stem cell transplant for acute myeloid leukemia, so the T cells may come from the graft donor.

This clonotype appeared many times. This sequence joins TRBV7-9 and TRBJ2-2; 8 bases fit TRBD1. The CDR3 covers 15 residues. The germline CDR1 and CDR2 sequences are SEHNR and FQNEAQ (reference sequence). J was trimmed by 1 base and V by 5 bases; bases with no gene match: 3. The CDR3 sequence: CASSAGGRNTGELFF. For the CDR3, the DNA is TGTGCCAGCAGCGCAGGGGGCAGGAACACCGGGGAGCTGTTTTTT.

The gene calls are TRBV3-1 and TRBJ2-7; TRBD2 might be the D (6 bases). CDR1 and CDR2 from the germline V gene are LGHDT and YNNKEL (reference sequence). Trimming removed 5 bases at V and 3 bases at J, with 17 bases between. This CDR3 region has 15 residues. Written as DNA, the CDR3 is TGTGCCAGCAGCTCTTACTGGGGGGTCGACTACGAGCAGTACTTC. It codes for CASSSYWGVDYEQYF.

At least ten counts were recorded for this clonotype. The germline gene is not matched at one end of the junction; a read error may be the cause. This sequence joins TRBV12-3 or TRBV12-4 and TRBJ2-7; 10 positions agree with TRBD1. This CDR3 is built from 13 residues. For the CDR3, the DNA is TGTGCCAGCAGTGGCGGGACAGGGGCCCGGTTGGACTTC. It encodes CASSGGTGARLDF.

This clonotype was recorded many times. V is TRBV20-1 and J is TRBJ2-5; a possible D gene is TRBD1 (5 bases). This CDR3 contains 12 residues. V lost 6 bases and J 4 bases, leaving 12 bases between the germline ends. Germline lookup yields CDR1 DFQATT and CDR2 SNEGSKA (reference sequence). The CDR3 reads CSAGRQGETQYF. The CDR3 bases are TGCAGTGCCGGGCGTCAGGGAGAGACCCAGTACTTC.

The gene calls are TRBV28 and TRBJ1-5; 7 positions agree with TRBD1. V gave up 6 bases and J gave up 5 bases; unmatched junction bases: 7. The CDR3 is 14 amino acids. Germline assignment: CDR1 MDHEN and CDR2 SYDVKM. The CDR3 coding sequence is TGTGCCAGCAGGGGGGCAGGGGGTTATCAGCCCCAGCATTTT. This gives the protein CASRGAGGYQPQHF. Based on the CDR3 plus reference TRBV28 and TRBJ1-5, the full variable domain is DVKVTQSSRYLVKRTGEKVFLECVQDMDHENMFWYRQDPGLGLRLIYFSYDVKMKEKGDIPEGYSVSREKKERFSLILESASTNQTSMYLCASRGAGGYQPQHFGDGTRLSIL.

The CDR3 DNA sequence: TGTGCCAGCAGTTCAAGGCAGCCCCCCTACTACGAGCAGTACGTC. Translation gives CASSSRQPPYYEQYV. The chain joins TRBV12-3 or TRBV12-4 to TRBJ2-7; D uncertain. This CDR3 comprises 15 residues. Trimming shortened V by 4 bases and J by 3 bases, and 16 bases separated the two germline ends.

The CDR3 DNA reads as TGCAGCGGTAGGGAGAACTATGGCTACACCTTC. Protein product: CSGRENYGYTF. The chain employs TRBV29-1 and TRBJ1-2; D is unresolved. The length of the CDR3 is 11 residues. Trimming shortened V by 7 bases and J by 2 bases, and 8 bases separated the two germline ends. The germline gives CDR1 SQVTM, CDR2 ANQGSEA.

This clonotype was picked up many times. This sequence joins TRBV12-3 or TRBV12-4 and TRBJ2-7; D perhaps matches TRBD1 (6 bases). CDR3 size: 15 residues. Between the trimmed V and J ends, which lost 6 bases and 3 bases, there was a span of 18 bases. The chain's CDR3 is CASSEPGQPNYEQYV. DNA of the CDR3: TGTGCCAGCAGCGAACCGGGACAACCTAACTACGAGCAGTACGTC.

The CDR3 loop reads CASSRQASYEQYV. DNA for the CDR3: TGTGCCAGCAGCAGACAGGCGTCCTACGAGCAGTACGTC. The J gene is TRBJ2-7, the V gene TRBV6-6; tentatively, D is TRBD1 (6 bases). This CDR3 comprises 13 residues. Germline V gene sequence: CDR1 MNHNY, CDR2 SVGAGI (reference sequence). The germline V and J ends were trimmed by 6 bases and 1 base, with 10 bases remaining between them.